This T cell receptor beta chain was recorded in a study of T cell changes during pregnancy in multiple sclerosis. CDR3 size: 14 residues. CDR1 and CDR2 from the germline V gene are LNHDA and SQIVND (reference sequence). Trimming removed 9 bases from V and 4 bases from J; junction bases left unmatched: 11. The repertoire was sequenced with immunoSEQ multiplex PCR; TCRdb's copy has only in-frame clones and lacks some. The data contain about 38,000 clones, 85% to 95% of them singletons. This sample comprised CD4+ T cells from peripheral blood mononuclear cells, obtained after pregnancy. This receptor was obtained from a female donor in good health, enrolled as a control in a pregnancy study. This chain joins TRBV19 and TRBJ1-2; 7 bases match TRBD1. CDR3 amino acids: CASHVNRGPYGYTF. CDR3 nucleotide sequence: TGTGCCAGCCACGTAAACAGGGGCCCCTATGGCTACACCTTC.